This T cell receptor beta chain was captured in a study of T-cell reconstitution after alpha-beta-depleted transplantation in children. Unique molecular identifiers were used to barcode this TCRbeta library. TCRdb itself ran the PCR reads through MiXCR, one entry per CDR3 protein. The sample shows some 640,000 distinct CDR3 sequences, 15% to 20% of them seen only once. In germline, CDR1 is SGHRS, CDR2 YFSETQ. The CDR3 covers 13 residues. The ends were cut back, 1 base at V and 4 bases at J, with 9 bases in the middle. The chain has TRBV5-1 and TRBJ2-7; TRBD2 is a possible D gene (6 bases). The sequenced sample was PBMCs from the stem cell graft donor, obtained from the stem cell graft. The receptor's source is a human donor who donated a stem cell graft to a child with acute myeloid leukemia. CDR3 coding DNA: TGCGCCAGCAGCTTGCTTCGGGGGTACGAGCAGTACTTC. Translation gives CASSLLRGYEQYF.